One sample yielded the 16 T cell receptor beta chains listed below, sequenced in a study of T cell clonotyping in hematopoietic cell transplantation. Specified time point: recipient sample about 28 days before transplant, after cytoreduction. The data were produced by immunoSEQ multiplex PCR, yet TCRdb's version contains in-frame clones alone and is incomplete. This table holds tens of thousands of clones, about 93% found once. This material consisted of peripheral blood mononuclear cells, taken before stem cell transplant. Receptors originate from a man aged 45-60 years with acute myeloid leukemia. Some clones in this sample may be carry-over from other donors' samples.

The V and J genes are TRBV4-3 and TRBJ2-2; D might be TRBD1 (7 bases). The CDR3 is 16 amino acids. V was clipped by 0 bases and J by 4 bases, with 12 bases between them. Germline lookup yields CDR1 LGHNA and CDR2 YSLEER. CDR3: CASSQETGRSTGELFF. CDR3 coding DNA: TGCGCCAGCAGCCAAGAGACAGGGAGGTCCACCGGGGAGCTGTTTTTT.

In this sample, this clone turned up once. The chain employs TRBV10-3 and TRBJ1-5; 9 nucleotides align to TRBD1. The CDR3 loop spans 16 amino acids. Germline CDR1 and CDR2: ENHRY and SYGVKD. V lost 4 bases and J lost 0; bases outside the gene matches: 4. The CDR3 spells CAISGTGGPSNQPQHF. The CDR3 nucleotides read TGTGCCATCAGTGGCACAGGGGGCCCTAGCAATCAGCCCCAGCATTTT.

For the CDR3, the DNA is TGTGCCAGCAGCGTAGTGGGGACAGGGAAAGCTAACTATGGCTACACCTTC. The encoded protein is CASSVVGTGKANYGYTF. The chain carries TRBV9 and TRBJ1-2, with TRBD1 identical over 9 bases. Trimming removed 0 bases from V and 0 bases from J; junction bases left unmatched: 6. The CDR3 runs to 17 residues. Germline CDR1 reads SGDLS; CDR2 reads YYNGEE. Full variable domain (missing parts from reference TRBV9 and TRBJ1-2): DSGVTQTPKHLITATGQRVTLRCSPRSGDLSVYWYQQSLDQGLQFLIQYYNGEERAKGNILERFSAQQFPDLHSELNLSSLELGDSALYFCASSVVGTGKANYGYTFGSGTRLTVV.

The rearrangement links TRBV5-6 to TRBJ2-4; TRBD2 aligns across 13 bases. Trimming cost V 0 bases and J 7 bases; bases outside gene matches: 7. CDR3 length: 17 amino acids. CDR1 is SGHDT, CDR2 YYEEEE, per germline. This CDR3 is CASSLELAGGPGNIQYF. The DNA for the CDR3 is TGTGCCAGCAGCTTGGAACTAGCGGGGGGGCCCGGGAACATTCAGTACTTC. The full variable domain, completed using reference TRBV5-6 and TRBJ2-4, is DAGVTQSPTHLIKTRGQQVTLRCSPKSGHDTVSWYQQALGQGPQFIFQYYEEEERQRGNFPDRFSGHQFPNYSSELNVNALLLGDSALYLCASSLELAGGPGNIQYFGAGTRLSVL.

The rearrangement links TRBV5-1 to TRBJ2-7; D uncertain. The CDR3 is 11 amino acids. V lost 4 bases, J lost 2 bases, and 4 bases lay in between. Germline CDR1 SGHRS, CDR2 YFSETQ. CDR3 DNA sequence: TGCGCCAGCAGCGCCGCCTACGAGCAGTACTTC. It translates to CASSAAYEQYF.

This CDR3 reads CASSPRGGVGQETQYF. CDR3 in DNA: TGTGCCAGCAGCCCTCGAGGGGGTGTAGGACAAGAGACCCAGTACTTC. This chain uses TRBV28 with TRBJ2-5; D perhaps matches TRBD1 (6 bases). This CDR3 contains 16 residues. Germline assignment: CDR1 MDHEN and CDR2 SYDVKM. The V end was cut by 6 bases, the J end by 2 bases, with 19 bases between.

This chain uses TRBV5-1 with TRBJ1-3; possibly TRBD1 for D (5 bases). V lost 2 bases and J 2 bases, leaving 11 bases between the germline ends. Germline V gene sequence: CDR1 SGHRS, CDR2 YFSETQ. This CDR3 is built from 15 residues. The CDR3 bases are TGCGCCAGCAGCTTCTCGAGCAGGGCTGGAAACACCATATATTTT. Its protein is CASSFSSRAGNTIYF.

The chain employs TRBV7-8 and TRBJ1-1, with a weak D call TRBD1 (5 bases). Germline lookup yields CDR1 SGHVS and CDR2 FQNEAQ. V was cut by 1 base and J by 1 base, with 7 bases left in between. The CDR3 totals 14 residues. CDR3 DNA: TGTGCCAGCAGCTTAGTAACAGGGAACACTGAAGCTTTCTTT. Translated, it gives CASSLVTGNTEAFF.

V usage is TRBV11-2 and J usage is TRBJ2-2; no firm D call. V shed 4 bases and J shed 7 bases, with 13 bases lying between them. Germline-derived CDR1 and CDR2 are SGHAT and FQNNGV. The CDR3 is 14 residues long. Written as DNA, the CDR3 is TGTGCCAGCAGCTACCAATACGCTGGCGGGGAGCTGTTTTTT. The encoded protein is CASSYQYAGGELFF.

This clone is a singleton in its sample. The chain carries TRBV19 and TRBJ2-5; possible D gene TRBD2, 6 bases. Looked up from germline, CDR1 is LNHDA and CDR2 is SQIVND (reference sequence). V lost 1 base, J lost 2 bases, and 8 bases lay in between. CDR3 length: 14 amino acids. CDR3: CASSIGRAQETQYF. The CDR3 region has the DNA TGTGCCAGTAGTATAGGGAGGGCGCAAGAGACCCAGTACTTC.

This CDR3 reads CASSEFGVGGTEAFF. In DNA form, the CDR3 reads TGTGCCAGCAGTGAATTTGGGGTGGGGGGCACTGAAGCTTTCTTT. V usage is TRBV6-1 and J usage is TRBJ1-1, with D possibly being TRBD1 (5 bases). Germline CDR1 reads MNHNS; CDR2 reads SASEGT. This CDR3 region has 15 residues. Between the trimmed V and J ends, which lost 2 bases and 4 bases, there was a span of 14 bases.

The rearrangement joins TRBV19 to TRBJ2-5; D call uncertain. The V end was cut by 6 bases, the J end by 2 bases, with 13 bases between. Germline assignment: CDR1 LNHDA and CDR2 SQIVND (reference sequence). The CDR3 extends over 14 amino acids. The CDR3 region is CASSGRPPQETQYF. Written as DNA, the CDR3 is TGTGCCAGTAGCGGGCGCCCTCCTCAAGAGACCCAGTACTTC. Full variable domain (rest looked up from reference TRBV19 and TRBJ2-5): DGGITQSPKYLFRKEGQNVTLSCEQNLNHDAMYWYRQDPGQGLRLIYYSQIVNDFQKGDIAEGYSVSREKKESFPLTVTSAQKNPTAFYLCASSGRPPQETQYFGPGTRLLVL.

The J gene is TRBJ2-1, the V gene TRBV5-1; 9 nucleotides match TRBD2. Per germline, CDR1 SGHRS and CDR2 YFSETQ. The CDR3 length is 15 residues. J lost 10 bases, V lost 5 bases, and 13 bases had no gene match. In nucleotides, the CDR3 is TGCGCCAGCAGAATCGAAATAGCGGGAGCGGGGGAGCAGTTCTTC. It encodes CASRIEIAGAGEQFF.

This clone was observed once. This chain uses TRBV6-5 with TRBJ2-7; the D gene could be TRBD1 or TRBD2 (6 bases each). This CDR3 spans 13 amino acids. V lost 8 bases and J 1 base, leaving 12 bases between the germline ends. Germline values: CDR1 MNHEY, CDR2 SVGAGI. The CDR3 protein is CASGGTPSYEQYF. As DNA, the CDR3 is TGTGCCAGCGGCGGGACACCATCCTACGAGCAGTACTTC.

This rearrangement joins TRBV2 to TRBJ1-1; D gene uncertain. V was pared by 6 bases and J by 10 bases, with 18 bases between. Looked up from germline, CDR1 is SNHLY and CDR2 is FYNNEI. This CDR3 spans 13 amino acids. DNA of the CDR3: TGTGCCAGCAGCCTCTCCGGGTCAGTTGGAGCTTTCTTT. As protein: CASSLSGSVGAFF.

The rearrangement links TRBV9 to TRBJ2-3; 10 positions agree with TRBD2. The junction had 4 bases not matched to a gene; V was cut back by 4 bases and J by 2 bases. CDR1 SGDLS and CDR2 YYNGEE come from the germline V gene. The CDR3 contains 15 residues. CDR3 region: CASSPSGGATDTQYF. CDR3 in DNA: TGTGCCAGCAGCCCGAGCGGGGGGGCCACAGATACGCAGTATTTT.